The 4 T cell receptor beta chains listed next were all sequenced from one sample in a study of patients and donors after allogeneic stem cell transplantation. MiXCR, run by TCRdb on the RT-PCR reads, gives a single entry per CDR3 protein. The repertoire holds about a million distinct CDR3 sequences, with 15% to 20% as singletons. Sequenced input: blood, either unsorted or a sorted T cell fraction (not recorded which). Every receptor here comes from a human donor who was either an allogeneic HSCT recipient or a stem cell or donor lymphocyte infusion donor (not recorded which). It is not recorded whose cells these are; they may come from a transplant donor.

The CDR3 here is CASSLVGRETEAFF. In DNA form, the CDR3 reads TGTGCCAGCAGCTTAGTAGGGCGCGAGACTGAAGCTTTCTTT. This chain links TRBV7-9 with TRBJ1-1; D not certain. The ends were cut back, 1 base at V and 5 bases at J, with 11 bases in the middle. The CDR3 runs to 14 residues. Germline loops: CDR1 SEHNR, CDR2 FQNEAQ (reference sequence). Full variable domain (missing parts from reference TRBV7-9 and TRBJ1-1): DTGVSQNPRHKITKRGQNVTFRCDPISEHNRLYWYRQTLGQGPEFLTYFQNEAQLEKSRLLSDRFSAERPKGSFSTLEIQRTEQGDSAMYLCASSLVGRETEAFFGQGTRLTVV.

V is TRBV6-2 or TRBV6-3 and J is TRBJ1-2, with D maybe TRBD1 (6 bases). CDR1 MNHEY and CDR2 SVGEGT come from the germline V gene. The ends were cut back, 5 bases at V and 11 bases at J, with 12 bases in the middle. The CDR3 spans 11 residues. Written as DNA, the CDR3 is TGTGCCAGCAGTCGACCCGGGACATACACCTTC. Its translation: CASSRPGTYTF.

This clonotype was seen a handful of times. The CDR3 here is CASAPRDTEAFF. CDR3 nucleotide sequence: TGTGCCAGCGCTCCGAGGGACACTGAAGCTTTCTTT. The chain has TRBV12-3 or TRBV12-4 and TRBJ1-1, with D unresolved. The CDR3 contains 12 residues. The V gene lost 8 bases and the J gene lost 3 bases, with 10 bases spanning the gap.

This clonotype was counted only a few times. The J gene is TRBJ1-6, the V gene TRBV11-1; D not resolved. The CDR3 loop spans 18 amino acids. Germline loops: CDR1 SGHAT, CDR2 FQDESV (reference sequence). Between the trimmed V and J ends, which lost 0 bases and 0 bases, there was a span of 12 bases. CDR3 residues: CASSLAVLRGSYNSPLHF. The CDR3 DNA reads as TGTGCCAGCAGCTTAGCTGTCCTCAGAGGCTCCTATAATTCACCCCTCCACTTT.